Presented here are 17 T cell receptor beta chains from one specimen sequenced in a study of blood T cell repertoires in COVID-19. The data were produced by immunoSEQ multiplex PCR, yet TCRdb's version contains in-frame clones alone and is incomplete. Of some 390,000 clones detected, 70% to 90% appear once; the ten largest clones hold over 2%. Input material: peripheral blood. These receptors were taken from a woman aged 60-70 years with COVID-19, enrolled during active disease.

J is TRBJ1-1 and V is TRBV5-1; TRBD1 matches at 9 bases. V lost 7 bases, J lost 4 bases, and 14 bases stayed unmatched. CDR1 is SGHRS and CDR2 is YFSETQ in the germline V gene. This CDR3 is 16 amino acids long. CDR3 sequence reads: CASRTGGDVKGTEAFF. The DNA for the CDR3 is TGCGCCAGCCGAACAGGGGGCGATGTGAAGGGCACTGAAGCTTTCTTT.

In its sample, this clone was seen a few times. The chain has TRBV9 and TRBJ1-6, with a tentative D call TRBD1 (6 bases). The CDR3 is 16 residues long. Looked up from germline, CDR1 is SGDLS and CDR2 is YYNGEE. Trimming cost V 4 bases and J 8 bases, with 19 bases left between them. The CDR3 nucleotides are TGTGCCAGCAGCACATTAAGCTCCAGGGGTCATTCACCCCTCCACTTT. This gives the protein CASSTLSSRGHSPLHF.

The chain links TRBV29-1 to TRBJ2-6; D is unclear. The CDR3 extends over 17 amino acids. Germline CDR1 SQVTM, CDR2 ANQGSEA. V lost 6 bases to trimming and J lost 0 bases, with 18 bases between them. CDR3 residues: CSVLFQVESSGANVLTF. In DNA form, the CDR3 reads TGCAGCGTCCTTTTCCAGGTCGAAAGCTCTGGGGCCAACGTCCTGACTTTC.

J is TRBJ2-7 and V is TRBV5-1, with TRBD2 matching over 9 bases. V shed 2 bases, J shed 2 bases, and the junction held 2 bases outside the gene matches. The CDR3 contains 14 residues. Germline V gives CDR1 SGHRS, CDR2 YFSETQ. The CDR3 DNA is TGCGCCAGCAGCTTTAGCGGGGGAACCTACGAGCAGTACTTC. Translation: CASSFSGGTYEQYF. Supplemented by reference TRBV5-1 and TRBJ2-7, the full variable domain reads KAGVTQTPRYLIKTRGQQVTLSCSPISGHRSVSWYQQTPGQGLQFLFEYFSETQRNKGNFPGRFSGRQFSNSRSEMNVSTLELGDSALYLCASSFSGGTYEQYFGPGTRLTVT.

This CDR3 reads CASTGDRPYEQYF. The CDR3 DNA reads TGTGCCAGCACTGGAGACAGGCCCTACGAGCAGTACTTC. The V and J genes are TRBV7-9 and TRBJ2-7; weak D call: TRBD1 (6 bases). This CDR3 is built from 13 residues. Deletions cut 7 bases from V and 2 bases from J, with 12 bases between. Germline-derived CDR1 and CDR2 are SEHNR and FQNEAQ (reference sequence).

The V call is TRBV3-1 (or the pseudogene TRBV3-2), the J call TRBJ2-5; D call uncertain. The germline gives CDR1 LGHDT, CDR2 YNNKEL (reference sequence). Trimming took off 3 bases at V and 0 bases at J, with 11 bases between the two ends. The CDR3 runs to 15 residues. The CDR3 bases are TGTGCCAGCAGCCAGCATACAGAGTACCAAGAGACCCAGTACTTC. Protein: CASSQHTEYQETQYF.

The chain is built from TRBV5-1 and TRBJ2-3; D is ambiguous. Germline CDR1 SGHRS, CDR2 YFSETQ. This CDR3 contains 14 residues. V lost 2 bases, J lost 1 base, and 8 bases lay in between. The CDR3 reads CASSFAIGTDTQYF. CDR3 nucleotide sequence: TGCGCCAGCAGCTTCGCTATAGGCACAGATACGCAGTATTTT.

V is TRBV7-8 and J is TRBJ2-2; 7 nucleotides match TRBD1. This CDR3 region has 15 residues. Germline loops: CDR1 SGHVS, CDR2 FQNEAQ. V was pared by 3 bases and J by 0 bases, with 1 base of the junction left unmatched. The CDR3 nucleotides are TGTGCCAGCAGCTTTACAGGGGCGAACACCGGGGAGCTGTTTTTT. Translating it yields CASSFTGANTGELFF.

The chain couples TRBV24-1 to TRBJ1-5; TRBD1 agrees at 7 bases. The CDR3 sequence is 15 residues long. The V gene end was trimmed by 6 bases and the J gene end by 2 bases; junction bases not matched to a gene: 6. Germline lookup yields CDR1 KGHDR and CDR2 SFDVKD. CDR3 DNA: TGTGCCACCAGTCGAGGGGGCGCAGGCAATCAGCCCCAGCATTTT. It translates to CATSRGGAGNQPQHF.

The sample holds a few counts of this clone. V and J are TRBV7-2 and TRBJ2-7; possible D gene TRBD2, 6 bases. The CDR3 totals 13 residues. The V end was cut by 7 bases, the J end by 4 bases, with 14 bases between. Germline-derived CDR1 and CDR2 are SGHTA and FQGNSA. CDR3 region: CASIPRRGYEQYF. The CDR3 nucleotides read TGTGCCAGCATCCCCCGACGGGGGTACGAGCAGTACTTC. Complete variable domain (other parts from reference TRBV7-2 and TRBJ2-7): GAGVSQSPSNKVTEKGKDVELRCDPISGHTALYWYRQSLGQGLEFLIYFQGNSAPDKSGLPSDRFSAERTGGSVSTLTIQRTQQEDSAVYLCASIPRRGYEQYFGPGTRLTVT.

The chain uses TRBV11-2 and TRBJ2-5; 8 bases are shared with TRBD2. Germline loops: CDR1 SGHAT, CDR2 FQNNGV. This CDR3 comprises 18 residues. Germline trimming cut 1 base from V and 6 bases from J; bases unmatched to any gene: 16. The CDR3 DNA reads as TGTGCCAGCAGCTTAGGAGCTAGCGGGTTCACCGGCGGAAAGACCCAGTACTTC. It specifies CASSLGASGFTGGKTQYF.

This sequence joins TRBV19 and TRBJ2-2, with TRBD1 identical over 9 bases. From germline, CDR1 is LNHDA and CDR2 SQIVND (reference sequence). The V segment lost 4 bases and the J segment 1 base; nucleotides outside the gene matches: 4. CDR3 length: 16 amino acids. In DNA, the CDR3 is TGTGCCAGTAGTAAACAGGGGGCTTTGAACACCGGGGAGCTGTTTTTT. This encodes CASSKQGALNTGELFF.

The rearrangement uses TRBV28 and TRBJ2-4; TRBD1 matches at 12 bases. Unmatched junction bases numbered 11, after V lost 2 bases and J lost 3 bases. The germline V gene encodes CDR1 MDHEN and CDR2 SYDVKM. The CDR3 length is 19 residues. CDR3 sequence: CASSLGTGGVKTHKNIQYF. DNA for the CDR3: TGTGCCAGCAGTTTAGGGACAGGGGGCGTTAAGACCCACAAAAACATTCAGTACTTC. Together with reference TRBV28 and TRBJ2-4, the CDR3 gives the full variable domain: DVKVTQSSRYLVKRTGEKVFLECVQDMDHENMFWYRQDPGLGLRLIYFSYDVKMKEKGDIPEGYSVSREKKERFSLILESASTNQTSMYLCASSLGTGGVKTHKNIQYFGAGTRLSVL.

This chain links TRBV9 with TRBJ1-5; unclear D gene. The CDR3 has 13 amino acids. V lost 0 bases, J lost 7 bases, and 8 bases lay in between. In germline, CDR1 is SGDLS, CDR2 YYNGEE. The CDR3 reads CASSVASGQPQHF. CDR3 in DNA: TGTGCCAGCAGCGTAGCGTCCGGGCAGCCCCAGCATTTT.

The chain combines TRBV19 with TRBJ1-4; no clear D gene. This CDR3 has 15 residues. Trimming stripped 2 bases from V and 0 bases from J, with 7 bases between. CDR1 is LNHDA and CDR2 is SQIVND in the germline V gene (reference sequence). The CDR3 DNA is TGTGCCAGTAGTATACAGACTGCAACTAATGAAAAACTGTTTTTT. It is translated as CASSIQTATNEKLFF.

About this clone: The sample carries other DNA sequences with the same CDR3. Here the CDR3 reads CASSIGTDTQYF. The CDR3 region has the DNA TGTGCCAGTAGTATCGGCACAGATACGCAGTATTTT. The chain employs TRBV19 and TRBJ2-3; D not resolved. The CDR3 spans 12 residues. Germline CDR1 LNHDA, CDR2 SQIVND (reference sequence). The germline V and J ends were trimmed by 3 bases and 1 base, with 2 bases remaining between them.

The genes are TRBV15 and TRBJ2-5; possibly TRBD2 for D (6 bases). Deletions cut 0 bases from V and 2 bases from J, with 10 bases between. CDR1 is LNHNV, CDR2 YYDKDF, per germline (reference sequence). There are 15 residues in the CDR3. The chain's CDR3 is CATSRDRGVQETQYF. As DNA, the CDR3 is TGTGCCACCAGCAGAGATCGCGGGGTTCAAGAGACCCAGTACTTC.